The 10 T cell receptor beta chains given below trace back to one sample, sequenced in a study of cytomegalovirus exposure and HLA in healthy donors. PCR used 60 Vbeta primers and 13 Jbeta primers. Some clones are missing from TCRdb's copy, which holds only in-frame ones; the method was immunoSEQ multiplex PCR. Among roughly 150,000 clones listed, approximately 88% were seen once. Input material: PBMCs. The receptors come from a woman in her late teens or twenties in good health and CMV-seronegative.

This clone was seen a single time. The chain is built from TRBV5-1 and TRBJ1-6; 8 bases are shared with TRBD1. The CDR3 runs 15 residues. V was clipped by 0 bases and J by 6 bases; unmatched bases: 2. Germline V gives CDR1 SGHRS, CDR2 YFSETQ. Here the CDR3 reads CASSLEQGGNSPLHF. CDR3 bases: TGCGCCAGCAGCTTGGAACAGGGGGGTAATTCACCCCTCCACTTT.

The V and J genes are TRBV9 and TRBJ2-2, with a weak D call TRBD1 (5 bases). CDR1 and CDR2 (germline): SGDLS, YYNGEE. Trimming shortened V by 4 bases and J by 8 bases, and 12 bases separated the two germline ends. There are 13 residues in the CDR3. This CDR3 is CASSTRTSGELFF. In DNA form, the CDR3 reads TGTGCCAGCAGCACTCGGACATCGGGGGAGCTGTTTTTT.

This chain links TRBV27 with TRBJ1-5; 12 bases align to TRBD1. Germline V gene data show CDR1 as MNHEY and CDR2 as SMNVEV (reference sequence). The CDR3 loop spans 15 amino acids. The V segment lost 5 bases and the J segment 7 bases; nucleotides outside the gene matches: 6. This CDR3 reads CASSPGTGGRQPQHF. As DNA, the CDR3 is TGTGCCAGCAGTCCCGGGACAGGGGGCCGACAGCCCCAGCATTTT.

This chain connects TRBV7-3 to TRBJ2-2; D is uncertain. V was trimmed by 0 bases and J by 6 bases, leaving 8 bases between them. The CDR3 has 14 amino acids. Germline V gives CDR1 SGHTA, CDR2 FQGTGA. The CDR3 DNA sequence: TGTGCCAGCAGCTTAACCCGACACGCCGGGGAGCTGTTTTTT. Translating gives CASSLTRHAGELFF.

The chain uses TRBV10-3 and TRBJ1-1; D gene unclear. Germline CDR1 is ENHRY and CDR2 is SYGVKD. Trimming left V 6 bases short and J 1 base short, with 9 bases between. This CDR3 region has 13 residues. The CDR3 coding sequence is TGTGCCATCAGCACAGCCGAGAACACTGAAGCTTTCTTT. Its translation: CAISTAENTEAFF.

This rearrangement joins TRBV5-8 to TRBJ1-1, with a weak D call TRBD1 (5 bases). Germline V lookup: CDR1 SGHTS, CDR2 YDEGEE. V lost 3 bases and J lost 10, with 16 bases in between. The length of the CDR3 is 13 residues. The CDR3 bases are TGTGCCAGCAGCTGGGACTCCCTGGGGGGAGCTTTCTTT. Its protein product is CASSWDSLGGAFF.

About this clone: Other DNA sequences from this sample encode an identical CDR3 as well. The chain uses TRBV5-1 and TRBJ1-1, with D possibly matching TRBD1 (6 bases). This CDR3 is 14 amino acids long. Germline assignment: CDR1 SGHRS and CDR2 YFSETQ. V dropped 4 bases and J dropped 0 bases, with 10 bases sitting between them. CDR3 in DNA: TGCGCCAGCAGCCCAGGGGACGTGAACACTGAAGCTTTCTTT. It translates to CASSPGDVNTEAFF.

Here the CDR3 DNA reads TGTGCCAGCGCCCAACCCGGCGGCAGGGGGCGCGATGATGAGCAGTTCTTC. It translates to CASAQPGGRGRDDEQFF. This rearrangement joins TRBV5-6 to TRBJ2-1; 8 bases align to TRBD1. This CDR3 has 17 residues. The germline CDR1 and CDR2 sequences are SGHDT and YYEEEE. V lost 7 bases, J lost 8 bases, and 20 bases stayed unmatched. The whole variable domain, filled in from reference TRBV5-6 and TRBJ2-1, reads DAGVTQSPTHLIKTRGQQVTLRCSPKSGHDTVSWYQQALGQGPQFIFQYYEEEERQRGNFPDRFSGHQFPNYSSELNVNALLLGDSALYLCASAQPGGRGRDDEQFFGPGTRLTVL.

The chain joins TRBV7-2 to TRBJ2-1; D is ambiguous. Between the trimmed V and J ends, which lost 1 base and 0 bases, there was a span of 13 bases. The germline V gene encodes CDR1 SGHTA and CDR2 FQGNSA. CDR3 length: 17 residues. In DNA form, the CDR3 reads TGTGCCAGCAGCTTAGGCGGTAGCAGACGCTCCTACAATGAGCAGTTCTTC. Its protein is CASSLGGSRRSYNEQFF.

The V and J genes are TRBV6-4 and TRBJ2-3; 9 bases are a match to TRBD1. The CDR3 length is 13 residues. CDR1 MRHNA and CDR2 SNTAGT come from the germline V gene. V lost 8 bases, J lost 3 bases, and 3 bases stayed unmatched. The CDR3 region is CASPQGATDTQYF. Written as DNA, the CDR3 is TGTGCCAGCCCACAGGGGGCAACAGATACGCAGTATTTT.